This T cell receptor beta chain was recovered during a study of T cell repertoires in cytomegalovirus infection. Study context: Matching HLA type and CMV infection were both indicated by public TCR beta signatures. Study-wide findings and caveats: The ex vivo response was dominated by HLA-C-restricted CMV-specific TCR beta clonotypes. There were carriers of CMV plus the relevant HLA, and cumulative public TCR beta family frequency identified them.

TCRdb reprocessed the reads with MiXCR, giving one entry per CDR3 protein. The table has around 740,000 distinct CDR3 sequences, roughly a third seen once; the top ten hold 2.5% to 3.5%. This clonotype was recorded a few times. Its matching antigen is unknown. The V gene lost 6 bases and the J gene lost 1 base, with 19 bases spanning the gap. The CDR3 spans 16 residues. Germline assignment: CDR1 DFQATT and CDR2 SNEGSKA (reference sequence). The clonotype was recovered from a human donor in good health (CMV status not recorded). Some clones in this sample may be carry-over from other donors' samples. V is TRBV20-1 and J is TRBJ2-4, with D possibly called TRBD1 or TRBD2 (5 bases each). The specimen was PBMCs. The CDR3 coding sequence is TGCAGTGCCCCTACCCCCTCGGGGCTGGCCAAAAACATTCAGTACTTC. Translation gives CSAPTPSGLAKNIQYF.